The 9 T cell receptor beta chains below come from one sample, sequenced in a study of beta chain features in type 1 diabetes. Findings and limits, study-wide: The study found moderately but significantly shorter TCRB CDR3s in all four CD4+ subsets of Type 1 diabetes patients.

Reverse transcription of all isolated RNA meant that expressed TCRB transcripts were sequenced. Generated by immunoSEQ multiplex PCR, the TCRdb table keeps only in-frame clones and is missing some. Of a few hundred thousand clones in the sample, around a tenth were seen once. Their antigen targets remain unknown. Sequenced material: central memory CD4+ T cells from blood. These receptors all stem from a man aged 30 to 39 with type 1 diabetes.

Only a few counts were recorded for this clone. This same CDR3 is encoded by further DNA sequences in the sample. This rearrangement joins TRBV2 to TRBJ2-7, with a tentative D call TRBD1 (6 bases). Trimming took 4 bases from V and 2 from J, leaving 9 bases between them. The CDR3 spans 13 residues. Germline V gene lookup returns CDR1 SNHLY and CDR2 FYNNEI. The CDR3 loop is CASSGQVAYEQYF. CDR3 sequence (DNA): TGTGCCAGCAGTGGACAGGTTGCCTACGAGCAGTACTTC.

In this sample, this clone turned up a few times. The chain couples TRBV10-3 to TRBJ2-5; D perhaps matches TRBD2 (6 bases). Trimming took off 0 bases at V and 7 bases at J, with 18 bases between the two ends. The CDR3 has 16 amino acids. Germline values: CDR1 ENHRY, CDR2 SYGVKD. CDR3 in amino acids: CAISESVPGPGGTQYF. As DNA, the CDR3 is TGTGCCATCAGTGAGTCAGTCCCGGGTCCCGGGGGGACCCAGTACTTC.

This clone has just a few counts. The chain joins TRBV2 to TRBJ2-2; D may be TRBD1 (6 bases). The CDR3 consists of 14 residues. V shed 4 bases and J shed 7 bases, with 13 bases lying between them. CDR1 and CDR2 from the germline V gene are SNHLY and FYNNEI. The CDR3 reads CASSAGVLGGELFF. As DNA, the CDR3 is TGTGCCAGCAGTGCAGGGGTTTTGGGCGGGGAGCTGTTTTTT.

This clone has only a few counts. The V call is TRBV7-6, the J call TRBJ2-7; D is possibly TRBD2 (5 bases). The CDR3 is 13 residues long. V was shortened by 7 bases and J by 6 bases, with 16 bases between the two germline ends. The germline V gene encodes CDR1 SGHVS and CDR2 FNYEAQ. CDR3 region: CASTAGREREQYF. The DNA for the CDR3 is TGTGCCAGCACTGCGGGCCGCGAACGCGAGCAGTACTTC.

The chain uses TRBV5-4 and TRBJ2-1; no clear D gene. Looked up from germline, CDR1 is SGHNT and CDR2 is YYREEE (reference sequence). Trimming cost V 3 bases and J 4 bases, with 8 bases left between them. This CDR3 region has 13 residues. This CDR3 is CASSSEPYNEQFF. The CDR3 region has the DNA TGTGCCAGCAGCTCGGAGCCTTACAATGAGCAGTTCTTC.

This clone was seen more than once but under ten times. The V and J genes are TRBV5-1 and TRBJ2-1; 14 bases are shared with TRBD2. The CDR3 is 17 amino acids. Germline V gene sequence: CDR1 SGHRS, CDR2 YFSETQ. Germline trimming cut 0 bases from V and 2 bases from J; bases unmatched to any gene: 1. The CDR3 is CASSLGLAGGTYNEQFF. In DNA form, the CDR3 reads TGCGCCAGCAGCTTGGGACTAGCGGGAGGGACCTACAATGAGCAGTTCTTC.

This clone has just a few counts. This sequence joins TRBV5-4 and TRBJ1-5; D unresolved. Trimming pared 0 bases from V and 0 bases from J, leaving 4 bases between. The CDR3 spans 14 residues. Germline V gene data show CDR1 as SGHNT and CDR2 as YYREEE (reference sequence). The CDR3: CASSLGNSNQPQHF. The DNA for the CDR3 is TGTGCCAGCAGCTTGGGCAATAGCAATCAGCCCCAGCATTTT.

V is TRBV5-4 and J is TRBJ2-5; a possible D gene is TRBD2 (5 bases). From germline, CDR1 is SGHNT and CDR2 YYREEE (reference sequence). Trimming shortened V by 4 bases and J by 5 bases, and 12 bases separated the two germline ends. The CDR3 runs to 13 residues. CDR3 sequence: CASSTSRRETQYF. As DNA, the CDR3 is TGTGCCAGCAGCACCTCTAGGAGGGAGACCCAGTACTTC.

The table lists this clone with many counts. This chain uses TRBV20-1 with TRBJ2-7, with D hard to call. Trimming took 3 bases from V and 5 from J, leaving 8 bases between them. The V gene's germline CDR1 is DFQATT and CDR2 SNEGSKA (reference sequence). The CDR3 runs to 11 residues. Here the CDR3 reads CSASRQHEQYF. The CDR3 coding sequence is TGCAGTGCTAGCCGCCAACACGAGCAGTACTTC.